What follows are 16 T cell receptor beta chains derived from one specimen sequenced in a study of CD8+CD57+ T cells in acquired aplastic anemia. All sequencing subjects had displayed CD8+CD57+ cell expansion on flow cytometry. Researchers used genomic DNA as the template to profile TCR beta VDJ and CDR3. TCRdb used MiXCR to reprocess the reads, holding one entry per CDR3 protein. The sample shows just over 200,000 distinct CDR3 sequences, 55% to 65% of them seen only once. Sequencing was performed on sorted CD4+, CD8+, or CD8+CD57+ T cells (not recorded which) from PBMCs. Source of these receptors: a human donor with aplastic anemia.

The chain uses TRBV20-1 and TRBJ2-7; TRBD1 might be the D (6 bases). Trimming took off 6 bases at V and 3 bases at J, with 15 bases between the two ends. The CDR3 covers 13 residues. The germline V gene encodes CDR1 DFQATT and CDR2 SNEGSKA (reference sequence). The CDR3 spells CSARTQGLYEQYF. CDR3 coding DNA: TGCAGTGCCCGAACGCAGGGGCTCTACGAGCAGTACTTC.

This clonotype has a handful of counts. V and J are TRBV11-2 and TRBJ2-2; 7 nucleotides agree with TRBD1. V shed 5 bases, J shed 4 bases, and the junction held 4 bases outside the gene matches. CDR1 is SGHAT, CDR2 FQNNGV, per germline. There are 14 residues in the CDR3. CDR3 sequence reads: CASSPGQPTGELFF. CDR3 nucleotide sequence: TGTGCCAGCAGCCCGGGACAGCCCACCGGGGAGCTGTTTTTT.

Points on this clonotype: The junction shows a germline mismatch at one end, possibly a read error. Here the CDR3 reads CASPPRRGHTGELFF. The CDR3 DNA reads TGTGCCAGCCCTCCGCGACGGGGTCACACCGGTGAGCTGTTTTTT. The rearrangement uses TRBV19 and TRBJ2-2; perhaps TRBD2 as D (5 bases). This CDR3 has 15 residues. CDR1 LNHDA and CDR2 SQIVND come from the germline V gene (reference sequence).

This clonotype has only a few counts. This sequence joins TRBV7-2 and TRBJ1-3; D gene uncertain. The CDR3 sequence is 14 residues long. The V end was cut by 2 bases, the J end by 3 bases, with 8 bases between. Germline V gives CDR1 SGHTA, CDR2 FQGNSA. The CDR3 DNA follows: TGTGCCAGCAGCTTATCGGGTTTTGGAAACACCATATATTTT. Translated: CASSLSGFGNTIYF.

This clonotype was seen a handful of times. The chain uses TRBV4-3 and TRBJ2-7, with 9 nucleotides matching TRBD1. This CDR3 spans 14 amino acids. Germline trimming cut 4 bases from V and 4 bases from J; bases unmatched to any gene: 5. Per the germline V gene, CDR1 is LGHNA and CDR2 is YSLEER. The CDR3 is CASSLGTGTYEQYF. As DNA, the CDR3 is TGCGCCAGCAGCCTCGGGACAGGGACATACGAGCAGTACTTC.

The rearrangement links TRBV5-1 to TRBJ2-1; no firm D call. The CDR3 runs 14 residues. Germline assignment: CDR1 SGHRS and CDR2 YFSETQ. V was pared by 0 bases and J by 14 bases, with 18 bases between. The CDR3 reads CASSLGAPNSLEFF. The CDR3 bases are TGCGCCAGCAGCTTGGGGGCCCCCAACTCGCTGGAGTTCTTC.

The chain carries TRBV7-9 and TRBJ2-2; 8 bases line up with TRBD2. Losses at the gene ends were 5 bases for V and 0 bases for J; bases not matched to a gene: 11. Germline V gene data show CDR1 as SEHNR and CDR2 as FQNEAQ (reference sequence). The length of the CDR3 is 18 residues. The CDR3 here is CASSLERASGPNTGELFF. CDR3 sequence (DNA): TGTGCCAGCAGCCTCGAGCGGGCTAGCGGGCCGAACACCGGGGAGCTGTTTTTT.

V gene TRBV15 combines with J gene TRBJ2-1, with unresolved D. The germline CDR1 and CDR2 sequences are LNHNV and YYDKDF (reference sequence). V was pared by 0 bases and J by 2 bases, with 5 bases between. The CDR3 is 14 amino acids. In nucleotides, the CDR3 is TGTGCCACCAGCAGAGATTGGACCTACAATGAGCAGTTCTTC. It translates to CATSRDWTYNEQFF.

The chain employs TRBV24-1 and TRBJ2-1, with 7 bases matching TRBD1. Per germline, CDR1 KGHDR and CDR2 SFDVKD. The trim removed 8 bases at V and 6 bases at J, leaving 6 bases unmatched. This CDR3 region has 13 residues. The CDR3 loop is CATTGQVSNEQFF. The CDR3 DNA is TGTGCCACCACAGGACAGGTTTCCAATGAGCAGTTCTTC.

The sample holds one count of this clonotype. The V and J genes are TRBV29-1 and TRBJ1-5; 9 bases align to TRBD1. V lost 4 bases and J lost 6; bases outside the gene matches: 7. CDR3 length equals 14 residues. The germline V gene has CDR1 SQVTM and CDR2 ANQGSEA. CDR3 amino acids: CSVADRGVGQPQHF. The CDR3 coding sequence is TGCAGCGTTGCAGACAGGGGGGTCGGTCAGCCCCAGCATTTT.

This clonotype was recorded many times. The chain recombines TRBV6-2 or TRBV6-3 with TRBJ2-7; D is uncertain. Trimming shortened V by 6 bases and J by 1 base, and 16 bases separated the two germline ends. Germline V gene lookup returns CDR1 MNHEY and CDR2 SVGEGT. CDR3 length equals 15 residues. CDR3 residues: CASRNQEYESYEQYF. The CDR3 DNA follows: TGTGCCAGCAGAAACCAGGAGTATGAATCCTACGAGCAGTACTTC.

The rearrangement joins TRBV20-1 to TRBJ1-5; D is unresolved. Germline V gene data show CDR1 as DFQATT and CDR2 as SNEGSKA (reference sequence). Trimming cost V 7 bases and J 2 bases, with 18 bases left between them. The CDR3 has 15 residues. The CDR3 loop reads CSGSSLAAGNQPQHF. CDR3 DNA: TGCAGTGGGTCCTCTCTCGCGGCGGGCAATCAGCCCCAGCATTTT.

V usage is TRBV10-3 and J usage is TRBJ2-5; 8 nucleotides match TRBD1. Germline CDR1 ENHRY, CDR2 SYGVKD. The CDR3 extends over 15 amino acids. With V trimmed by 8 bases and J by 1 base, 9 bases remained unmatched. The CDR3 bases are TGTGCCATCCGCTCATCCGGGACAGGCCAAGAGACCCAGTACTTC. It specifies CAIRSSGTGQETQYF.

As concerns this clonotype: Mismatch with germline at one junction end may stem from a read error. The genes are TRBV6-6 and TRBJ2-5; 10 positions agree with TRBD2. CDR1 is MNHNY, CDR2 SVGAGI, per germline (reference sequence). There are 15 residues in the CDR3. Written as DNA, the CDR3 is TGTGCCGGCAGTGCCTTAGCGGGGGGCCAAGAGACCCAGTACTTC. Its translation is CAGSALAGGQETQYF.

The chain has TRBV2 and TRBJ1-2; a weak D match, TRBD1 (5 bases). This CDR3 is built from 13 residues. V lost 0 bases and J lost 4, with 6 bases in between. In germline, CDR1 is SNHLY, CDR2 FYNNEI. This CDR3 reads CASSEAGGYGYTF. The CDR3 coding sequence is TGTGCCAGCAGTGAAGCGGGGGGCTATGGCTACACCTTC.

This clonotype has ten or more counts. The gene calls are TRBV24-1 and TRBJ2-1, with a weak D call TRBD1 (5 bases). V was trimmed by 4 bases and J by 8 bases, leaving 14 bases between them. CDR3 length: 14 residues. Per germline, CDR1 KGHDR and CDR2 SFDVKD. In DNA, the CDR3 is TGTGCCACCAGTGAGATAGGAACCAGGGATGAGCAGTTCTTC. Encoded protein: CATSEIGTRDEQFF.